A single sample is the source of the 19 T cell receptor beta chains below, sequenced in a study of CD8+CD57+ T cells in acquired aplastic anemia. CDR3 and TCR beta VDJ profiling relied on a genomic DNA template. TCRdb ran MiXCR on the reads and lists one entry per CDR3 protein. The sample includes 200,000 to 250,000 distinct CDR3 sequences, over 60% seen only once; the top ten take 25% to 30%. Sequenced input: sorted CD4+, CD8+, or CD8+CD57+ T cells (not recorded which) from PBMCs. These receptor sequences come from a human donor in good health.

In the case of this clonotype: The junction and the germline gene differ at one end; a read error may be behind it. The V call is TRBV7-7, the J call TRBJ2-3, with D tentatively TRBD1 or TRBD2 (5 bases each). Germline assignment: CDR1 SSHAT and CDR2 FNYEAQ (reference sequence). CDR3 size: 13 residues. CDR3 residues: CASRLGGTDTQYF. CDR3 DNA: TGTGCTAGCAGGTTGGGGGGCACAGATACGCAGTATTTT.

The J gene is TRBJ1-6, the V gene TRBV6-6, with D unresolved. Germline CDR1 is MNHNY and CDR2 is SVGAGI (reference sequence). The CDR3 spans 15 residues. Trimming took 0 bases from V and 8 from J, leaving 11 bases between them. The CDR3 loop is CASSYSGGRDSPLHF. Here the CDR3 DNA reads TGTGCCAGCAGTTACTCGGGAGGACGGGATTCACCCCTCCACTTT.

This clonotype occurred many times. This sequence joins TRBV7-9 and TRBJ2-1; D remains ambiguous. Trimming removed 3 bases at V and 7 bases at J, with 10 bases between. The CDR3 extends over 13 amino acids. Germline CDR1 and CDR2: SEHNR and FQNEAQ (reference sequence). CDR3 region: CASSLGSLNEQFF. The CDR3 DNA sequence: TGTGCCAGCAGCTTGGGTAGCCTAAATGAGCAGTTCTTC.

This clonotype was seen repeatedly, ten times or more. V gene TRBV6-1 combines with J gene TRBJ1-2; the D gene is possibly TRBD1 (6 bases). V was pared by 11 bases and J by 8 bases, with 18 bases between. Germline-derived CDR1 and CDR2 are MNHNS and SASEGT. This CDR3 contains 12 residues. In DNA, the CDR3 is TGTGCCGCGCACAGGGATTCAAAGGGCTACACCTTC. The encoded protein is CAAHRDSKGYTF.

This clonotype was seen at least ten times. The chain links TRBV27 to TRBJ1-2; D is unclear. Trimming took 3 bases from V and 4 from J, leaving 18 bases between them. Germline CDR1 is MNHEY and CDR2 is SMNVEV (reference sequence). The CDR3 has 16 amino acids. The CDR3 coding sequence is TGTGCCAGCAGTTTTGCCTTCGCAGGCTCCCGCTATGGCTACACCTTC. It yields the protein CASSFAFAGSRYGYTF.

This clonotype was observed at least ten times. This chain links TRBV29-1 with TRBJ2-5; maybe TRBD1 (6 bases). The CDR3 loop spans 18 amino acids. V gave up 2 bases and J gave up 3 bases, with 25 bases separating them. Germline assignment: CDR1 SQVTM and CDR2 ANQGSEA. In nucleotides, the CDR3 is TGCAGCGTTGAAATTTTAGAAATGCAGGGGCCGGCGGAAGAGACCCAGTACTTC. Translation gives CSVEILEMQGPAEETQYF. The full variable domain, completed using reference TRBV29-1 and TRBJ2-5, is SAVISQKPSRDICQRGTSLTIQCQVDSQVTMMFWYRQQPGQSLTLIATANQGSEATYESGFVIDKFPISRPNLTFSTLTVSNMSPEDSSIYLCSVEILEMQGPAEETQYFGPGTRLLVL.

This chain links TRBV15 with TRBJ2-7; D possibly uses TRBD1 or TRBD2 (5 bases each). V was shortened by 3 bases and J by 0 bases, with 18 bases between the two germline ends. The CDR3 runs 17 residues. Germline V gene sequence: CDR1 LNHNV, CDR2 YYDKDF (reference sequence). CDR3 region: CATSSVETTAASYEQYF. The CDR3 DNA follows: TGTGCCACCAGCAGCGTTGAGACGACAGCGGCCTCCTACGAGCAGTACTTC.

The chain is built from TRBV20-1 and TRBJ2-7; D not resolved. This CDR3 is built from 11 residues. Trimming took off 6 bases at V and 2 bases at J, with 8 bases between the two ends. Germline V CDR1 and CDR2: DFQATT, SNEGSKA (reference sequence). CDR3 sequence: CSAESAYEQYF. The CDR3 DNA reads TGCAGTGCGGAGTCAGCCTACGAGCAGTACTTC.

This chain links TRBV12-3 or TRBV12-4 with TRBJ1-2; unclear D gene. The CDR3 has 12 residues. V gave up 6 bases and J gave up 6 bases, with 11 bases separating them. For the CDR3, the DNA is TGTGCCAGCAGCGAGGGCTTCGATGGCTACACCTTC. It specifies CASSEGFDGYTF.

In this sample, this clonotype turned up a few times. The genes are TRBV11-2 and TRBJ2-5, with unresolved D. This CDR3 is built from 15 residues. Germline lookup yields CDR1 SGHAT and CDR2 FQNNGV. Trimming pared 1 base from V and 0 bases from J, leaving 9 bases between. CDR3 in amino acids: CASSLAMSNQETQYF. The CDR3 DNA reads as TGTGCCAGCAGCTTAGCGATGAGTAACCAAGAGACCCAGTACTTC.

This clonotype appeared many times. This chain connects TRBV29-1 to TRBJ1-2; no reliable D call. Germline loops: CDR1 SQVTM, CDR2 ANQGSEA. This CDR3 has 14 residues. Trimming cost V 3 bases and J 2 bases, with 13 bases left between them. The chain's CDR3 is CSVDMELGNYGYTF. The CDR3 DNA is TGCAGCGTTGATATGGAACTTGGGAACTATGGCTACACCTTC.

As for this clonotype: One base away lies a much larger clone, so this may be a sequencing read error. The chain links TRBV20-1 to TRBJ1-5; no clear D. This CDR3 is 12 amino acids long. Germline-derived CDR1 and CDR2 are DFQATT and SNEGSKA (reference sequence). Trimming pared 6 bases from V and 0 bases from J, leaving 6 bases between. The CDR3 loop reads CSASCSNQPQHF. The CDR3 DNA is TGCAGTGCCTCCTGTAGCAATCAGCCCCAGCATTTT.

CDR3 sequence reads: CSARDRTGGYGYTF. For the CDR3, the DNA is TGCAGTGCTAGAGATCGAACAGGGGGCTATGGCTACACCTTC. This chain joins TRBV20-1 and TRBJ1-2, with TRBD1 identical over 8 bases. V trimming: 0 bases; J trimming: 4 bases; junction bases outside the gene matches: 4. The CDR3 covers 14 residues. CDR1 is DFQATT, CDR2 SNEGSKA, per germline (reference sequence).

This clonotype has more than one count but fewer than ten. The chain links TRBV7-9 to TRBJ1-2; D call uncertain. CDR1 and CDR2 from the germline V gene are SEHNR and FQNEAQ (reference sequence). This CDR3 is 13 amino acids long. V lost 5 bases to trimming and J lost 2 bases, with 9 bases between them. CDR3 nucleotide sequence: TGTGCCAGCAGCCCGGTTGGGAACTATGGCTACACCTTC. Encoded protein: CASSPVGNYGYTF. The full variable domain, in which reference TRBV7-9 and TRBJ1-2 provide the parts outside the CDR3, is DTGVSQNPRHKITKRGQNVTFRCDPISEHNRLYWYRQTLGQGPEFLTYFQNEAQLEKSRLLSDRFSAERPKGSFSTLEIQRTEQGDSAMYLCASSPVGNYGYTFGSGTRLTVV.

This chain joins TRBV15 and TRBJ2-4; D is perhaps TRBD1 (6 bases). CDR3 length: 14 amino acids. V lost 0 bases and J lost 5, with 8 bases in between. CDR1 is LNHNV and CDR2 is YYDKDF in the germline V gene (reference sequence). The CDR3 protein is CATSRDTGQNIQYF. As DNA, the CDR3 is TGTGCCACCAGCAGAGATACAGGGCAAAACATTCAGTACTTC.

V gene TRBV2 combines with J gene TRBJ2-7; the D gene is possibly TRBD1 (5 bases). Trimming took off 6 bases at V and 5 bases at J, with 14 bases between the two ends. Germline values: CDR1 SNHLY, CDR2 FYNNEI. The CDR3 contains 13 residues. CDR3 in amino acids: CASRSQGPHEQYF. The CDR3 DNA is TGTGCCAGCAGATCCCAGGGTCCACACGAGCAGTACTTC.

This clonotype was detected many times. The CDR3 DNA follows: TGTGCCAGCAGCTTGGCGGTTATGTTCTCCTACGAGCAGTACTTC. As protein: CASSLAVMFSYEQYF. The V and J genes are TRBV5-5 and TRBJ2-7, with unresolved D. CDR1 and CDR2 (germline): SGHKS, YYEKEE (reference sequence). The CDR3 covers 15 residues. The ends were cut back, 0 bases at V and 0 bases at J, with 10 bases in the middle. The full variable domain, its missing parts supplied by reference TRBV5-5 and TRBJ2-7, is DAGVTQSPTHLIKTRGQQVTLRCSPISGHKSVSWYQQVLGQGPQFIFQYYEKEERGRGNFPDRFSARQFPNYSSELNVNALLLGDSALYLCASSLAVMFSYEQYFGPGTRLTVT.

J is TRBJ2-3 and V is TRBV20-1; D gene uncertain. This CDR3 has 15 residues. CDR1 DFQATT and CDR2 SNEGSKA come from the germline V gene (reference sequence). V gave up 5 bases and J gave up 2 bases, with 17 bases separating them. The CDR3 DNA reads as TGCAGTGCTCGTCCGGCGAGGCGAGCCACAGATACGCAGTATTTT. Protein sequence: CSARPARRATDTQYF.

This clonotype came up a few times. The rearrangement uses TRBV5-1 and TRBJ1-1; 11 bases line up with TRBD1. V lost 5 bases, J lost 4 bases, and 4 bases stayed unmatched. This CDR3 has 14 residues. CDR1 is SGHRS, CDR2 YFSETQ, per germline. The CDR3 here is CASRWTGGFTEAFF. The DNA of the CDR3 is TGCGCCAGCAGGTGGACAGGGGGCTTCACTGAAGCTTTCTTT.